The sequence of this T cell receptor (beta chain) was determined in a study of shared clonotypes between healthy human individuals. Study-level findings and limits: On the whole, naive subsets had larger estimated richness than memory subsets had.

Here immunoSEQ multiplex PCR was the method, and the copy in TCRdb shows in-frame clones only, minus some. Of about 100,000 clones in the sample, about 66% were seen once. The ends lost 4 bases at V and 3 bases at J; junction bases unmatched: 7. Germline CDR1 is SGHRS and CDR2 is YFSETQ. The CDR3 is 14 amino acids. In this sample, this clone turned up once. What it binds is unknown. The chain combines TRBV5-1 with TRBJ2-7, with 7 bases fitting TRBD1. The specimen sequenced was memory CD8+ T cells sorted from blood. Specified subset: CD45RO+ cells pooled with CCR7-negative TemRA cells. The clonotype comes from a woman in her thirties in good health. CDR3: CASSRTTGYYEQYF. The CDR3 nucleotides read TGCGCCAGCAGCCGTACGACAGGGTACTACGAGCAGTACTTC.